The 15 T cell receptor beta chains below were found in one sample sequenced in a study of T cells expressing NK-cell markers (dated by TCRdb to the early 2020s). Library preparation was by 5' RACE. TCRdb names Illumina HiSeq 2000 as the instrument used. Reads reprocessed by TCRdb are summarized as one entry per CDR3 protein sequence, and DNA is absent. The table held for this sample gives roughly 170,000 distinct CDR3 sequences. The biggest ten clones account for approximately 18% of the sample. Sequenced sample: blood T cells: a sorted CD56 or NKG2C T cell subset, CD4+ or CD8+ T cells, or bulk PBMC T cells (not recorded which). The source of these receptors is a woman aged 18 to 75 in good health.

This rearrangement joins TRBV19 to TRBJ2-2; TCRdb indicates TRBD1, and absent DNA this call remains unverified. Germline CDR1 LNHDA, CDR2 SQIVND (reference sequence). The CDR3 consists of 15 residues. The CDR3 loop is CASSIGTARTGELFF.

This chain joins TRBV25-1 and TRBJ2-2; TCRdb outputs TRBD1, but without DNA this stays unchecked. The CDR3 loop spans 15 amino acids. Germline-derived CDR1 and CDR2 are MGHDK and SYGVNS. CDR3: CASSVTGTATGELFF.

The V and J genes are TRBV20-1 and TRBJ2-3. This CDR3 contains 14 residues. The germline V gene encodes CDR1 DFQATT and CDR2 SNEGSKA (reference sequence). CDR3 amino acids: CSARDRKFSDTQYF.

The rearrangement uses TRBV7-9 and TRBJ2-7; there is no DNA to check the TCRdb D call of TRBD1. Germline-derived CDR1 and CDR2 are SEHNR and FQNEAQ (reference sequence). This CDR3 is built from 15 residues. This chain's CDR3 is CASSSGQPSSYEQYF.

This chain uses TRBV6-2 or TRBV6-3 with TRBJ2-7. Per the germline V gene, CDR1 is MNHEY and CDR2 is SVGEGT. CDR3 length: 12 amino acids. CDR3 loop: CASKSRIFEQYF.

The rearrangement joins TRBV19 to TRBJ1-5; TCRdb's D call of TRBD1 is untestable without DNA. The germline CDR1 and CDR2 sequences are LNHDA and SQIVND (reference sequence). CDR3 length: 16 amino acids. The chain's CDR3 is CASSGQGAWVSQPQHF.

The gene calls are TRBV20-1 and TRBJ2-7; as DNA is missing, the TRBD1 call by TCRdb cannot be tested. The germline V gene encodes CDR1 DFQATT and CDR2 SNEGSKA (reference sequence). CDR3 length: 12 amino acids. The CDR3 loop is CSAWTHFYEQYF.

V gene TRBV6-5 combines with J gene TRBJ2-3; TCRdb outputs TRBD1, but without DNA this stays unchecked. CDR3 length: 16 residues. Germline CDR1 reads MNHEY; CDR2 reads SVGAGI. The CDR3 reads CASSFPGTGGKDTQYF.

The genes are TRBV20-1 and TRBJ2-7; checking the TCRdb D call of TRBD1 is not possible without DNA. CDR1 and CDR2 (germline): DFQATT, SNEGSKA (reference sequence). This CDR3 contains 13 residues. CDR3 amino acids: CSARAPLGNEQYF.

The chain carries TRBV5-1 and TRBJ1-4; TCRdb calls TRBD1, which cannot be checked without DNA. Germline V CDR1 and CDR2: SGHRS, YFSETQ. The CDR3 is made up of 15 amino acids. The chain's CDR3 is CASSLDGGAREKLFF.

J is TRBJ2-1 and V is TRBV5-1; TCRdb's D call, TRBD1, is unchecked because there is no DNA. The CDR3 consists of 14 residues. Germline loops: CDR1 SGHRS, CDR2 YFSETQ. The chain's CDR3 is CASSYGGAYNEQFF.

The chain couples TRBV4-1 to TRBJ1-3. The CDR3 is 17 residues long. Germline V CDR1 and CDR2: MGHRA, YSYEKL. CDR3 sequence reads: CASSQVRWSTSGNTIYF.

The V gene is TRBV12-3 or TRBV12-4, the J gene TRBJ2-5; the TCRdb D gene call, TRBD1, has no DNA to confirm it. The CDR3 has 13 amino acids. The CDR3 spells CASSLDSKETQYF.

The chain combines TRBV7-3 with TRBJ2-1; TCRdb designates TRBD2, a call that cannot be tested without DNA. From germline, CDR1 is SGHTA and CDR2 FQGTGA. The CDR3 has 12 residues. This chain's CDR3 is CASSTAYNEQFF.

The CDR3 region is CASSLISGYEQYF. The chain couples TRBV27 to TRBJ2-7; absent DNA, TCRdb's TRBD2 call cannot be checked. In germline, CDR1 is MNHEY, CDR2 SMNVEV (reference sequence). The CDR3 is made up of 13 amino acids.